This TCR beta chain was identified during a study of T cells in Graves' hyperthyroidism and ophthalmopathy. Study background: Peripheral blood was obtained at initial diagnosis, preceding any treatment. Overall study results and limits: Blood samples included most of the expanded thyroid clonotypes exceeding 0.001. Before onset, by a median of approximately 6.8 months, the model predicted ophthalmopathy.

Germline V gene sequence: CDR1 MDHEN, CDR2 SYDVKM. V was shortened by 6 bases and J by 0 bases, with 20 bases between the two germline ends. The CDR3 has 17 amino acids. This clonotype has ten or more counts. The antigen remains undetermined. RNA transcripts were the template for amplifying TCR beta CDR3 regions. Using the HTBI primer set, a first-round RT-PCR was run on the TCR CDR3. TCRdb passed the multiplex PCR reads through MiXCR, listing each CDR3 protein once. The top ten hold approximately 4.2% of the sample, which has 600,000 to 700,000 distinct CDR3 sequences, roughly 14% seen once. PBMCs were collected from a roughly 9.7 ml volume of fresh peripheral blood.

The chain carries TRBV28 and TRBJ1-1; D is unresolved. Sequencing input: blood. The sequence derives from a woman aged 40 to 49 with Graves' ophthalmopathy. CDR3: CASSPFRLDTLNTEAFF. The CDR3 nucleotides are TGTGCCAGCAGCCCCTTTCGGCTTGACACCTTGAACACTGAAGCTTTCTTT.